The 24 T cell receptor beta chains in this list originate from one sample, sequenced in a study of T cells expressing NK-cell markers. TCRdb reanalyzed the 5' RACE reads, giving one entry per CDR3 protein sequence and no DNA. The sample totals around 380,000 distinct CDR3 sequences. Sample: blood T cells: a sorted CD56 or NKG2C T cell subset, CD4+ or CD8+ T cells, or bulk PBMC T cells (not recorded which). Every receptor here comes from a woman in her fifties or sixties in good health.

CDR3 protein: CASKRESRGTQYF. The genes are TRBV27 and TRBJ2-3; TCRdb's D gene call, TRBD2, goes unchecked for lack of DNA. CDR1 and CDR2 from the germline V gene are MNHEY and SMNVEV (reference sequence). The CDR3 has 13 amino acids.

The chain joins TRBV29-1 to TRBJ2-3; the TCRdb D gene call, TRBD2, has no DNA to confirm it. The CDR3 loop spans 15 amino acids. Germline CDR1 reads SQVTM; CDR2 reads ANQGSEA. Here the CDR3 reads CSVEIAGVSTDTQYF.

V gene TRBV18 combines with J gene TRBJ2-1. This CDR3 spans 14 amino acids. The germline V gene has CDR1 KGHSH and CDR2 LQKENI. CDR3: CASSPEAGPKEQFF.

The chain employs TRBV29-1 and TRBJ2-1; TCRdb lists TRBD2, though no DNA is available to test this call. Per germline, CDR1 SQVTM and CDR2 ANQGSEA. CDR3 length equals 12 residues. CDR3 amino acids: CSVADGTNEQFF.

The chain is built from TRBV7-3 and TRBJ1-2; TCRdb's assignment of TRBD1 cannot be checked, as there is no DNA. The CDR3 has 14 residues. Germline V CDR1 and CDR2: SGHTA, FQGTGA. The CDR3 loop is CASSPGTAPDGYTF.

The chain links TRBV3-1 to TRBJ2-2; TCRdb lists TRBD2, though no DNA is available to test this call. CDR1 and CDR2 (germline): LGHDT, YNNKEL (reference sequence). This CDR3 region has 14 residues. The CDR3 here is CASRVGLAPGELFF.

This chain uses TRBV24-1 with TRBJ2-2; the TRBD1 assignment by TCRdb is unverifiable without DNA. The CDR3 contains 14 residues. Germline assignment: CDR1 KGHDR and CDR2 SFDVKD. CDR3 amino acids: CATGDGANTGELFF.

The chain has TRBV7-7 and TRBJ2-5; lacking DNA, the TRBD1 call made by TCRdb goes unchecked. CDR1 and CDR2 from the germline V gene are SSHAT and FNYEAQ (reference sequence). This CDR3 is built from 14 residues. This CDR3 reads CASSLGPVQETQYF.

This sequence joins TRBV12-3 or TRBV12-4 and TRBJ2-7; TCRdb calls TRBD1, which cannot be checked without DNA. The CDR3 length is 12 residues. This chain's CDR3 is CASSGQGGEQYF.

The CDR3 spells CATSDPTNPSGSTDTQYF. The chain uses TRBV24-1 and TRBJ2-3; with no DNA, the TCRdb D assignment of TRBD2 cannot be verified. Germline CDR1 and CDR2: KGHDR and SFDVKD. This CDR3 is 18 amino acids long.

The chain carries TRBV29-1 and TRBJ2-5; the D call from TCRdb, TRBD2, cannot be confirmed without DNA. CDR1 is SQVTM, CDR2 ANQGSEA, per germline. The CDR3 covers 14 residues. CDR3 protein: CSVGLAGGGETQYF. Supplemented by reference TRBV29-1 and TRBJ2-5, the full variable domain reads SAVISQKPSRDICQRGTSLTIQCQVDSQVTMMFWYRQQPGQSLTLIATANQGSEATYESGFVIDKFPISRPNLTFSTLTVSNMSPEDSSIYLCSVGLAGGGETQYFGPGTRLLVL.

The chain joins TRBV11-2 to TRBJ1-2; there is no DNA to check the TCRdb D call of TRBD1. In germline, CDR1 is SGHAT, CDR2 FQNNGV. The CDR3 length is 14 residues. CDR3: CASSLTGRSGGYTF.

This sequence joins TRBV5-1 and TRBJ2-3; TCRdb outputs TRBD1, but without DNA this stays unchecked. CDR1 and CDR2 (germline): SGHRS, YFSETQ. The CDR3 length is 15 residues. The CDR3 reads CASSLVGAPTDTQYF.

The CDR3 sequence: CASSSLPGRERGQPQHF. The chain combines TRBV27 with TRBJ1-5; the TRBD1 assignment by TCRdb is unverifiable without DNA. Germline V gene data show CDR1 as MNHEY and CDR2 as SMNVEV (reference sequence). This CDR3 region has 17 residues.

J is TRBJ2-2 and V is TRBV5-1; TCRdb's D call, TRBD1, is unchecked because there is no DNA. The germline V gene has CDR1 SGHRS and CDR2 YFSETQ. The CDR3 loop spans 17 amino acids. CDR3: CASRAQGAPWDTGELFF.

The gene calls are TRBV6-2 or TRBV6-3 and TRBJ2-1; there is no DNA to check the TCRdb D call of TRBD2. CDR3 length: 16 residues. The germline CDR1 and CDR2 sequences are MNHEY and SVGEGT. CDR3 loop: CASSQLAFSSDVKQFF.

The J gene is TRBJ2-1, the V gene TRBV5-1. The CDR3 runs to 14 residues. Germline assignment: CDR1 SGHRS and CDR2 YFSETQ. CDR3 region: CASRLESSYNEQFF.

V gene TRBV12-5 combines with J gene TRBJ2-3; TCRdb selects TRBD1, and the lack of DNA leaves this call unchecked. This CDR3 has 14 residues. Per the germline V gene, CDR1 is LGHNT and CDR2 is FRNRAP. This chain's CDR3 is CASARDRVTDTQYF.

V is TRBV9 and J is TRBJ2-3; TCRdb proposes TRBD1, but this gene call is untestable without DNA. Germline CDR1 reads SGDLS; CDR2 reads YYNGEE. This CDR3 has 15 amino acids. The CDR3 is CASSAGQTSTDTQYF.

The chain uses TRBV3-1 and TRBJ1-6. This CDR3 has 13 amino acids. The germline CDR1 and CDR2 sequences are LGHDT and YNNKEL (reference sequence). CDR3 region: CASSRLNNSPLHF.

The V and J genes are TRBV5-1 and TRBJ2-1. The germline gives CDR1 SGHRS, CDR2 YFSETQ. The CDR3 is 13 amino acids. The CDR3 is CASSLGPFGEQFF.

The rearrangement joins TRBV12-3 or TRBV12-4 to TRBJ2-2. The CDR3 length is 16 residues. Here the CDR3 reads CASSLLGSGRPGELFF.

J is TRBJ1-6 and V is TRBV5-5; without DNA, the TCRdb call of TRBD1 cannot be checked. This CDR3 has 14 residues. The V gene's germline CDR1 is SGHKS and CDR2 YYEKEE (reference sequence). The CDR3 sequence: CASSLGGVNSPLHF. Full variable domain (remainder filled in from reference TRBV5-5 and TRBJ1-6): DAGVTQSPTHLIKTRGQQVTLRCSPISGHKSVSWYQQVLGQGPQFIFQYYEKEERGRGNFPDRFSARQFPNYSSELNVNALLLGDSALYLCASSLGGVNSPLHFGNGTRLTVT.

The chain recombines TRBV24-1 with TRBJ2-5; the TCRdb D gene call, TRBD2, has no DNA to confirm it. Germline loops: CDR1 KGHDR, CDR2 SFDVKD. This CDR3 is 15 amino acids long. CDR3 sequence: CATSANGRAAETQYF.